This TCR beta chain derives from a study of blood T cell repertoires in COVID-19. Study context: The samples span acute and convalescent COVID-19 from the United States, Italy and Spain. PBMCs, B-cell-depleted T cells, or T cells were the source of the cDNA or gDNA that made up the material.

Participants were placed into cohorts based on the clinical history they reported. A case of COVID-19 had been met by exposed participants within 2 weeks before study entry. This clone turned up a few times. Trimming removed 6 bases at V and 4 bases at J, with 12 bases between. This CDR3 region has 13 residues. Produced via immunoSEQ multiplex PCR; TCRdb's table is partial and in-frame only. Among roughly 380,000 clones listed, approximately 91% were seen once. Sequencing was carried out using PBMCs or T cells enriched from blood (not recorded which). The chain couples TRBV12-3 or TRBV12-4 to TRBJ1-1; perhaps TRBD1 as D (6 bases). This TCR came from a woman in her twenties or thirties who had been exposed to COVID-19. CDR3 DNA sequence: TGTGCCAGCAGAACCCTACAGGGCACTGAAGCTTTCTTT. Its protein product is CASRTLQGTEAFF.